The rows below give T cell receptor beta chains drawn from one sample of a study of blood T cells in healthy people across ages. TCRdb analysed the 5' RACE reads with MiXCR anew, one entry per CDR3 protein. The sample consists of nearly 800,000 distinct CDR3 sequences, about 61% of them appearing once. Input material: blood. These receptors were taken from a man aged 40-55 years in good health. CDR3s include the opening cysteine and the closing phenylalanine or tryptophan. Each record gives: D gene, J gene, V gene, CDR3 length, clone size, CDR3 protein, CDR3 DNA. The D gene is left open where the match is weak. The listing skips clone size in some rows; elsewhere it reads once, few, many or a size class.

D: -; J: TRBJ1-1; V: TRBV12-3/TRBV12-4; length: 15; size: -; CDR3: CASSLGGSLNTEAFF; DNA: TGTGCCAGCAGTTTAGGGGGCTCCCTGAACACTGAAGCTTTCTTT
D: -; J: TRBJ1-6; V: TRBV7-9; length: 15; size: -; CDR3: CASRDTGQGNSPLHF; DNA: TGTGCCAGCCGGGATACAGGGCAAGGGAATTCACCCCTCCACTTT
D: TRBD2; J: TRBJ2-1; V: TRBV29-1; length: 19; size: -; CDR3: CSVEVRLAAVELSYNEQFF; DNA: TGCAGCGTTGAAGTAAGACTAGCAGCAGTAGAACTATCCTACAATGAGCAGTTCTTC
D: TRBD1; J: TRBJ2-7; V: TRBV2; length: 15; size: -; CDR3: CASSVGPGGAYEQYF; DNA: TGTGCCAGCAGTGTCGGGCCAGGGGGTGCCTACGAGCAGTACTTC
D: TRBD1; J: TRBJ2-7; V: TRBV18; length: 15; size: -; CDR3: CASSPAGTGLYEQYF; DNA: TGTGCCAGCTCACCCGCCGGGACAGGGCTCTACGAGCAGTACTTC
D: -; J: TRBJ1-1; V: TRBV3-1; length: 15; size: -; CDR3: CAGSQPMDGGHEAFF; DNA: TGTGCCGGCAGCCAACCTATGGACGGAGGTCATGAAGCTTTCTTT
D: TRBD1; J: TRBJ2-6; V: TRBV11-3; length: 16; size: -; CDR3: CASSYRRGPGANVLTF; DNA: TGTGCCAGCAGCTACCGCAGGGGGCCTGGGGCCAACGTCCTGACTTTC
D: TRBD1; J: TRBJ2-7; V: TRBV7-3; length: 14; size: few; CDR3: CASNLRGQFYEQYF; DNA: TGTGCCAGCAACTTAAGGGGACAGTTTTACGAGCAGTACTTC
D: -; J: TRBJ1-6; V: TRBV20-1; length: 14; size: -; CDR3: CSAPREGRNSPLHF; DNA: TGCAGTGCTCCCCGGGAGGGGCGGAATTCACCCCTCCACTTT
D: -; J: TRBJ2-3; V: TRBV29-1; length: 12; size: -; CDR3: CSVEDLAFSQYF; DNA: TGCAGCGTTGAAGATCTGGCGTTCTCGCAGTATTTT
D: -; J: TRBJ2-7; V: TRBV29-1; length: 14; size: -; CDR3: CSVGMGLKTGEQYF; DNA: TGCAGCGTTGGGATGGGGCTAAAGACGGGCGAGCAGTACTTC
D: -; J: TRBJ2-1; V: TRBV6-5; length: 13; size: few; CDR3: CASSYAGQNEQFF; DNA: TGTGCCAGCAGTTACGCGGGACAGAATGAGCAGTTCTTC
D: -; J: TRBJ2-6; V: TRBV20-1; length: 14; size: -; CDR3: CSARMYSGANVLTF; DNA: TGCAGTGCTAGAATGTACTCTGGGGCCAACGTCCTGACTTTC
D: TRBD2; J: TRBJ2-7; V: TRBV5-5; length: 19; size: -; CDR3: CASSLTSGMVGLADYEQYF; DNA: TGTGCCAGCAGCTTGACTAGCGGGATGGTCGGTCTGGCGGACTACGAGCAGTACTTC
D: -; J: TRBJ2-3; V: TRBV7-2; length: 17; size: few; CDR3: CASSLAGTGDLADTQYF; DNA: TGTGCCAGCAGCTTAGCGGGTACGGGAGACTTGGCAGATACGCAGTATTTT
D: -; J: TRBJ1-2; V: TRBV3-1; length: 14; size: once; CDR3: CASSQTTTNYGYTF; DNA: TGTGCCAGCAGCCAAACAACTACTAACTATGGCTACACCTTC
D: -; J: TRBJ1-2; V: TRBV10-3; length: 11; size: -; CDR3: CAISDIRGYTF; DNA: TGTGCCATCAGTGATATTCGTGGCTACACCTTC
D: -; J: TRBJ2-3; V: TRBV28; length: 12; size: -; CDR3: CASSFPTGPQYF; DNA: TGTGCCAGCAGTTTCCCTACGGGACCGCAGTATTTT
D: TRBD1; J: TRBJ2-1; V: TRBV7-2; length: 14; size: once; CDR3: CASSSSGTANEQFF; DNA: TGTGCCAGCAGCTCCTCCGGGACAGCCAATGAGCAGTTCTTC
D: -; J: TRBJ2-1; V: TRBV28; length: 13; size: few; CDR3: CASSVLPQDEQFF; DNA: TGTGCCAGCAGTGTATTACCCCAGGATGAGCAGTTCTTC
D: TRBD2; J: TRBJ2-7; V: TRBV28; length: 14; size: -; CDR3: CASRLTSGRYEQYF; DNA: TGTGCCAGCAGACTTACTAGCGGGAGGTACGAGCAGTACTTC
D: -; J: TRBJ2-7; V: TRBV3-1; length: 15; size: few; CDR3: CASSGAGALRWEQYF; DNA: TGTGCCAGCTCCGGGGCCGGGGCGCTGCGTTGGGAGCAGTACTTC
D: -; J: TRBJ1-1; V: TRBV12-3/TRBV12-4; length: 16; size: few; CDR3: CASSTPWSGGDTEAFF; DNA: TGTGCCAGCAGCACCCCCTGGTCTGGTGGGGACACTGAAGCTTTCTTT
D: -; J: TRBJ2-1; V: TRBV6-5; length: 15; size: -; CDR3: CASSPLRGEYNEQFF; DNA: TGTGCCAGCAGCCCTCTGAGGGGAGAGTACAATGAGCAGTTCTTC
D: -; J: TRBJ2-7; V: TRBV13; length: 17; size: once; CDR3: CASSLDSFSDNSYEQYF; DNA: TGTGCCAGCAGCTTAGACAGCTTTTCCGACAACTCCTACGAGCAGTACTTC
D: TRBD1; J: TRBJ2-3; V: TRBV20-1; length: 15; size: -; CDR3: CSASQGVTSTDTQYF; DNA: TGCAGTGCTAGCCAGGGGGTTACTAGCACAGATACGCAGTATTTT
D: TRBD1; J: TRBJ2-7; V: TRBV7-2; length: 18; size: -; CDR3: CASSRTGTGSHRTYEQYF; DNA: TGTGCCAGCAGCCGAACCGGGACAGGGTCCCATCGGACCTACGAGCAGTACTTC
D: TRBD1; J: TRBJ2-7; V: TRBV6-5; length: 14; size: -; CDR3: CASSTGTGVSEQYF; DNA: TGTGCCAGCAGCACCGGGACAGGGGTGAGCGAGCAGTACTTC
D: -; J: TRBJ1-5; V: TRBV3-1; length: 15; size: -; CDR3: CASSQDLGQGTAQHF; DNA: TGTGCCAGCAGCCAAGATTTGGGGCAGGGAACGGCCCAGCATTTT
D: TRBD1; J: TRBJ1-2; V: TRBV29-1; length: 11; size: many; CDR3: CSVGGQGPHTF; DNA: TGCAGCGTTGGGGGACAGGGCCCCCACACCTTC
D: -; J: TRBJ2-5; V: TRBV6-1; length: 15; size: -; CDR3: CASSLGTLGGETQYF; DNA: TGTGCCAGCAGTCTCGGGACACTTGGGGGAGAGACCCAGTACTTC
D: -; J: TRBJ2-7; V: TRBV5-1; length: 14; size: -; CDR3: CASSDTAASYEQYF; DNA: TGCGCCAGCAGCGATACAGCAGCCTCCTACGAGCAGTACTTC
D: TRBD2; J: TRBJ2-5; V: TRBV20-1; length: 16; size: -; CDR3: CSGTSGLAKLRETQYF; DNA: TGCAGTGGGACCTCGGGACTAGCGAAACTTAGGGAGACCCAGTACTTC
D: TRBD2; J: TRBJ2-3; V: TRBV29-1; length: 13; size: -; CDR3: CSVGASGSDTQYF; DNA: TGCAGCGTTGGGGCTAGCGGGAGTGATACGCAGTATTTT